The 20 T cell receptor beta chains given below trace back to one sample, sequenced in a study of response to subunit inactivated influenza vaccine. A single record per CDR3 protein comes from TCRdb applying MiXCR to the RT-PCR reads. Counted here are about 500,000 distinct CDR3 sequences, approximately 7.2% occurring once; the ten biggest clones make up under 15%. This sample comprised PBMCs from blood, obtained roughly 24 months after vaccination. The receptors stem from a man aged 45 to 70 who received an inactivated influenza vaccine.

This clonotype was picked up many times. This chain connects TRBV11-2 to TRBJ2-1; D is ambiguous. This CDR3 region has 16 residues. V was shortened by 2 bases and J by 3 bases, with 14 bases between the two germline ends. Germline V CDR1 and CDR2: SGHAT, FQNNGV. In DNA form, the CDR3 reads TGTGCCAGCAGCTTAAATGAGCGTCTAGGCTACAATGAGCAGTTCTTC. The encoded protein is CASSLNERLGYNEQFF. Filled out from reference TRBV11-2 and TRBJ2-1, the complete variable domain reads EAGVAQSPRYKIIEKRQSVAFWCNPISGHATLYWYQQILGQGPKLLIQFQNNGVVDDSQLPKDRFSAERLKGVDSTLKIQPAKLEDSAVYLCASSLNERLGYNEQFFGPGTRLTVL.

There are many counts of this clonotype. The V and J genes are TRBV10-3 and TRBJ2-1; 8 positions agree with TRBD2. The germline CDR1 and CDR2 sequences are ENHRY and SYGVKD. V lost 2 bases, J lost 8 bases, and 11 bases stayed unmatched. The CDR3 totals 16 residues. In DNA form, the CDR3 reads TGTGCCATCAGTGAGATAGGCGGGAGGCATCGTGATGAGCAGTTCTTC. Protein product: CAISEIGGRHRDEQFF.

In its sample, this clonotype was seen many times. The genes are TRBV15 and TRBJ2-3; TRBD2 matches at 7 bases. The CDR3 runs 16 residues. V lost 3 bases, J lost 0 bases, and 6 bases stayed unmatched. Germline values: CDR1 LNHNV, CDR2 YYDKDF (reference sequence). The CDR3 DNA follows: TGTGCCACCAGCAGCCGGACTAGTTCTAGCACAGATACGCAGTATTTT. This codes for CATSSRTSSSTDTQYF.

The V call is TRBV12-3 or TRBV12-4, the J call TRBJ2-3; weak D call: TRBD2 (5 bases). This CDR3 comprises 15 residues. Deletions cut 1 base from V and 3 bases from J, with 11 bases between. The CDR3 nucleotides are TGTGCCAGCAGTTTAGATGAGGGAAGTACAGATACGCAGTATTTT. Translating it yields CASSLDEGSTDTQYF.

In its sample, this clonotype was seen a few times. The chain combines TRBV12-3 or TRBV12-4 with TRBJ1-2; possibly TRBD1 for D (5 bases). This CDR3 spans 12 amino acids. The V end was cut by 6 bases, the J end by 5 bases, with 10 bases between. The CDR3 region has the DNA TGTGCCAGCAGGTCGGGGGGTTATGGCTACACCTTC. Translated, it gives CASRSGGYGYTF.

This clonotype was observed at least ten times. V is TRBV10-3 and J is TRBJ1-5; D is uncertain. The CDR3 totals 15 residues. Germline CDR1 ENHRY, CDR2 SYGVKD. V was cut by 7 bases and J by 0 bases, with 13 bases left in between. The CDR3 here is CAIKESENSNQPQHF. CDR3 nucleotides: TGTGCCATCAAGGAGAGCGAGAATAGCAATCAGCCCCAGCATTTT.

This clonotype was counted at least ten times. This rearrangement joins TRBV5-5 to TRBJ1-5; the match to TRBD1 covers 9 bases. The germline V gene encodes CDR1 SGHKS and CDR2 YYEKEE (reference sequence). The ends lost 4 bases at V and 3 bases at J; junction bases unmatched: 5. This CDR3 comprises 15 residues. In DNA, the CDR3 is TGTGCCAGCAGCCCGTGGACAGGGGACAATCAGCCCCAGCATTTT. It codes for CASSPWTGDNQPQHF.

The chain couples TRBV30 to TRBJ1-4; unclear D gene. V gave up 3 bases and J gave up 5 bases, with 10 bases separating them. This CDR3 has 13 residues. The germline gives CDR1 GTSNPN, CDR2 SVGIG (reference sequence). As DNA, the CDR3 is TGTGCCTGGAGCCGTGGACGGAATGAAAAACTGTTTTTT. This gives the protein CAWSRGRNEKLFF.

This clonotype came up many times. The genes are TRBV4-3 and TRBJ2-7, with D tentatively TRBD2 (5 bases). V lost 1 base and J 2 bases, leaving 12 bases between the germline ends. The germline V gene has CDR1 LGHNA and CDR2 YSLEER. The CDR3 totals 15 residues. CDR3 DNA sequence: TGCGCCAGCAGCCAAGTTTGGGAGTCCGCCTACGAGCAGTACTTC. Protein: CASSQVWESAYEQYF.

The rearrangement links TRBV27 to TRBJ1-1; 8 bases fit TRBD1. The V gene's germline CDR1 is MNHEY and CDR2 SMNVEV (reference sequence). The CDR3 is 14 residues long. The junction had 6 bases not matched to a gene; V was cut back by 5 bases and J by 4 bases. The CDR3 DNA is TGTGCCAGCAGTAGGACAGGGTGGCGCACTGAAGCTTTCTTT. It translates to CASSRTGWRTEAFF.

This sequence joins TRBV30 and TRBJ2-5; 14 nucleotides match TRBD2. V dropped 5 bases and J dropped 9; count of bases not matched to a gene: 8. The CDR3 length is 14 residues. Germline CDR1 is GTSNPN and CDR2 is SVGIG (reference sequence). The DNA of the CDR3 is TGTGCCTGGTCAAACCAGGGACTAGCGGGGGCCCAGTACTTC. Its protein is CAWSNQGLAGAQYF. Full variable domain (remainder filled in from reference TRBV30 and TRBJ2-5): SQTIHQWPATLVQPVGSPLSLECTVEGTSNPNLYWYRQAAGRGLQLLFYSVGIGQISSEVPQNLSASRPQDRQFILSSKKLLLSDSGFYLCAWSNQGLAGAQYFGPGTRLLVL.

Only a few counts were recorded for this clonotype. This rearrangement joins TRBV7-6 to TRBJ2-6; 11 bases agree with TRBD1. CDR3 length: 19 amino acids. J was trimmed by 0 bases and V by 5 bases; bases with no gene match: 9. The germline CDR1 and CDR2 sequences are SGHVS and FNYEAQ. In DNA, the CDR3 is TGTGCCAGCAGCCCCTGGGGGACAGGGGGTTTCTCTGGGGCCAACGTCCTGACTTTC. It codes for CASSPWGTGGFSGANVLTF.

In this sample, this clonotype turned up a few times. The chain has TRBV18 and TRBJ2-4, with 8 bases fitting TRBD1. With V trimmed by 3 bases and J by 8 bases, 12 bases remained unmatched. Per the germline V gene, CDR1 is KGHSH and CDR2 is LQKENI. The CDR3 consists of 16 residues. The CDR3 spells CASSPRDRRAMHIQYF. The CDR3 bases are TGTGCCAGCTCACCGAGGGACAGGAGAGCCATGCACATTCAGTACTTC. The full variable domain, completed using reference TRBV18 and TRBJ2-4, is NAGVMQNPRHLVRRRGQEARLRCSPMKGHSHVYWYRQLPEEGLKFMVYLQKENIIDESGMPKERFSAEFPKEGPSILRIQQVVRGDSAAYFCASSPRDRRAMHIQYFGAGTRLSVL.

The CDR3 DNA reads as TGCAGTGTTAGCGGGAGGGCCGATGGTGAGCAGTTCTTC. This sequence encodes CSVSGRADGEQFF. This chain joins TRBV20-1 and TRBJ2-1; 11 bases agree with TRBD2. Trimming took 7 bases from V and 9 from J; bases not matched to a gene: 8. The V gene's germline CDR1 is DFQATT and CDR2 SNEGSKA (reference sequence). This CDR3 contains 13 residues.

V gene TRBV12-3 or TRBV12-4 combines with J gene TRBJ2-3; 7 bases agree with TRBD1. This CDR3 contains 14 residues. V lost 6 bases and J lost 4; bases outside the gene matches: 7. CDR3 sequence: CASSGETGPDTQYF. DNA of the CDR3: TGTGCCAGCAGCGGCGAGACAGGGCCAGATACGCAGTATTTT.

Here the CDR3 DNA reads TGTGCCAGCAGCTTAGCGTTCCGGGACGGTGCATCCGAGCAGTACTTC. Its translation: CASSLAFRDGASEQYF. The chain carries TRBV7-2 and TRBJ2-7, with D tentatively TRBD1 or TRBD2 (5 bases each). Trimming took off 0 bases at V and 6 bases at J, with 18 bases between the two ends. The germline V gene has CDR1 SGHTA and CDR2 FQGNSA. CDR3 length equals 16 residues.

The V call is TRBV7-9, the J call TRBJ2-4, with D possibly matching TRBD2 (6 bases). The V end was cut by 5 bases, the J end by 3 bases, with 17 bases between. Germline lookup yields CDR1 SEHNR and CDR2 FQNEAQ (reference sequence). The CDR3 runs to 16 residues. The CDR3 nucleotides are TGTGCCAGCAGCCCCCCCTCGGGAGTCAACAAAAACATTCAGTACTTC. This codes for CASSPPSGVNKNIQYF.

This clonotype was counted at least ten times. The chain employs TRBV10-3 and TRBJ2-2, with 7 bases fitting TRBD2. The length of the CDR3 is 14 residues. The trim removed 4 bases at V and 6 bases at J, leaving 5 bases unmatched. The germline gives CDR1 ENHRY, CDR2 SYGVKD. The CDR3 DNA is TGTGCCATCAGTGTCGGACTAGAGGCCGGGGAGCTGTTTTTT. Encoded protein: CAISVGLEAGELFF.

This clonotype was seen once. A much larger clone is a single base away; this may be a read error. This sequence joins TRBV3-1 and TRBJ1-5, with D possibly being TRBD1 (5 bases). The CDR3 is made up of 13 amino acids. Germline V lookup: CDR1 LGHDT, CDR2 YNNKEL (reference sequence). The CDR3 DNA follows: TGTGCCAGCAGCCCAACAGGTAATCAGCACCAGCATTTT. This encodes CASSPTGNQHQHF.

This clonotype was counted many times. The junction shows a germline mismatch at one end, possibly a read error. This rearrangement joins TRBV5-1 to TRBJ2-2, with D hard to call. The CDR3 has 13 amino acids. The germline V gene has CDR1 SGHRS and CDR2 YFSETQ. The CDR3 sequence is CASSLEYTGELFF. In nucleotides, the CDR3 is TGTGCCAGCAGCTTAGAATACACCGGGGAGCTGTTTTTT.